The 11 T cell receptor beta chains reported below all come from one sample, sequenced in a study of blood T cell repertoires in COVID-19. Profiling relied on immunoSEQ multiplex PCR, and the TCRdb table lists in-frame clones only, not all of them. The data contain 140,000 to 150,000 clones, 75% to 90% of them seen just once; the ten biggest clones take up approximately 8%. Specimen: peripheral blood. Source of these receptors: a woman aged 55-69 years with COVID-19, enrolled during active disease.

J is TRBJ1-1 and V is TRBV5-1; 9 nucleotides agree with TRBD1. V shed 4 bases, J shed 3 bases, and the junction held 1 base outside the gene matches. The CDR3 loop spans 13 amino acids. Germline V gene sequence: CDR1 SGHRS, CDR2 YFSETQ. CDR3 nucleotides: TGCGCCAGCAGCCGGACAGGGGACACTGAAGCTTTCTTT. This codes for CASSRTGDTEAFF.

This chain links TRBV5-1 with TRBJ2-1; 8 positions agree with TRBD1. This CDR3 is built from 15 residues. V shed 8 bases, J shed 8 bases, and the junction held 15 bases outside the gene matches. Looked up from germline, CDR1 is SGHRS and CDR2 is YFSETQ. CDR3 region: CASFTSGGATDEQFF. CDR3 bases: TGCGCCAGTTTCACTTCAGGGGGCGCAACGGATGAGCAGTTCTTC.

The gene calls are TRBV10-3 and TRBJ2-1; 10 positions agree with TRBD2. The length of the CDR3 is 16 residues. The V gene end was trimmed by 1 base and the J gene end by 6 bases; junction bases not matched to a gene: 6. From germline, CDR1 is ENHRY and CDR2 SYGVKD. In DNA, the CDR3 is TGTGCCATCAGTGAGTTTAAAAGCGGGGGGGCCAATGAGCAGTTCTTC. It specifies CAISEFKSGGANEQFF.

The chain joins TRBV18 to TRBJ2-2; TRBD1 might be the D (5 bases). The germline CDR1 and CDR2 sequences are KGHSH and LQKENI. Trimming removed 7 bases at V and 0 bases at J, with 12 bases between. CDR3 length equals 15 residues. CDR3 sequence reads: CASLLDTANTGELFF. The CDR3 nucleotides are TGTGCCAGCTTATTGGACACCGCGAACACCGGGGAGCTGTTTTTT.

This chain links TRBV18 with TRBJ2-2; D ambiguous. V shed 3 bases and J shed 2 bases, with 7 bases lying between them. The germline V gene has CDR1 KGHSH and CDR2 LQKENI. This CDR3 has 14 amino acids. The CDR3 DNA is TGTGCCAGCTCACCTCGGAGTAACACCGGGGAGCTGTTTTTT. It translates to CASSPRSNTGELFF.

This chain links TRBV10-3 with TRBJ2-7, with TRBD2 matching 14 bases. Trimming removed 4 bases from V and 2 bases from J; junction bases left unmatched: 4. The length of the CDR3 is 16 residues. Per the germline V gene, CDR1 is ENHRY and CDR2 is SYGVKD. CDR3: CAISGRTSGGPYEQYF. The CDR3 coding sequence is TGTGCCATCAGTGGTAGGACTAGCGGGGGGCCCTACGAGCAGTACTTC.

J is TRBJ1-2 and V is TRBV23-1; weak D call: TRBD1 (5 bases). TRBV23-1 is marked as an open reading frame, function uncertain. The CDR3 length is 13 residues. V was cut by 4 bases and J by 3 bases, with 9 bases left in between. This chain's CDR3 is CASSRGGYYGYTF. CDR3 bases: TGCGCCAGCAGTCGGGGCGGCTACTATGGCTACACCTTC.

The rearrangement links TRBV7-3 to TRBJ2-3; 8 nucleotides align to TRBD1. V gave up 3 bases and J gave up 4 bases; unmatched junction bases: 6. There are 15 residues in the CDR3. CDR1 and CDR2 from the germline V gene are SGHTA and FQGTGA. This CDR3 reads CASSLDRERSDTQYF. The CDR3 region has the DNA TGTGCCAGCAGCTTGGACAGGGAGAGGTCAGATACGCAGTATTTT.

This clone occurred once. V is TRBV7-9 and J is TRBJ1-1, with D hard to call. The CDR3 is 14 residues long. The ends were cut back, 2 bases at V and 4 bases at J, with 11 bases in the middle. Germline lookup yields CDR1 SEHNR and CDR2 FQNEAQ (reference sequence). Written as DNA, the CDR3 is TGTGCCAGCAGCTTACCAGGCCGAACCACTGAAGCTTTCTTT. This encodes CASSLPGRTTEAFF.

The rearrangement uses TRBV7-8 and TRBJ2-7; TRBD2 agrees at 15 bases. Unmatched junction bases numbered 6, after V lost 3 bases and J lost 6 bases. The CDR3 totals 16 residues. CDR1 SGHVS and CDR2 FQNEAQ come from the germline V gene. The chain's CDR3 is CASSLAGLAGGPEQYF. The CDR3 DNA reads TGTGCCAGCAGCTTGGCGGGACTAGCGGGGGGCCCCGAGCAGTACTTC.

The CDR3 region has the DNA TGTGCCAGCAGCTTTCCCTTGGGGCGGGGGGAAGATACGCAGTATTTT. Translation: CASSFPLGRGEDTQYF. The chain recombines TRBV11-1 with TRBJ2-3; 8 bases agree with TRBD2. In germline, CDR1 is SGHAT, CDR2 FQDESV (reference sequence). This CDR3 region has 16 residues. V shed 3 bases, J shed 5 bases, and the junction held 10 bases outside the gene matches.